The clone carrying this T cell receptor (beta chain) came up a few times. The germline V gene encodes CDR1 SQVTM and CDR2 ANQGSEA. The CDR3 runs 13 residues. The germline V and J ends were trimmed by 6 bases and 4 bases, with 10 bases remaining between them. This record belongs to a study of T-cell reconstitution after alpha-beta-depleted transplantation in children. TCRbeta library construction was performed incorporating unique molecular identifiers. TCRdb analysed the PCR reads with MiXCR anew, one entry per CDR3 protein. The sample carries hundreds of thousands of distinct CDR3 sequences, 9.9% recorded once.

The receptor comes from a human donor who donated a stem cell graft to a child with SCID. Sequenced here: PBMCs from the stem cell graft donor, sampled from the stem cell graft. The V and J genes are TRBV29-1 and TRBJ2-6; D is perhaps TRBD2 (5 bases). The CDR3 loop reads CSVTRTGANVLTF. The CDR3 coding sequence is TGCAGCGTAACTAGGACCGGGGCCAACGTCCTGACTTTC.